These 27 T cell receptor beta chains were sequenced from one sample in a study of CD8 T cells in Susac syndrome. Reverse transcription used roughly 0.45 to 1 ug RNA and random hexamers. TCRdb fed the immunoSEQ multiplex PCR reads into MiXCR, producing one record per CDR3 protein. The data hold about 190,000 distinct CDR3 sequences, with more than 90% observed a single time. The sequenced sample was CD4+ T cells from PBMCs. These receptors all come from a human donor with Susac syndrome.

This chain uses TRBV29-1 with TRBJ2-5; the D is unclear. The length of the CDR3 is 12 residues. The V and J ends lost 2 bases and 7 bases respectively, with 11 bases between them. The V gene's germline CDR1 is SQVTM and CDR2 ANQGSEA. The CDR3 loop is CSVEKATVTQYF. CDR3 nucleotide sequence: TGCAGCGTTGAAAAAGCCACAGTGACCCAGTACTTC.

In its sample, this clonotype was seen once. The chain uses TRBV9 and TRBJ2-1; the match to TRBD2 covers 8 bases. Germline values: CDR1 SGDLS, CDR2 YYNGEE. The CDR3 is made up of 16 amino acids. The V segment lost 4 bases and the J segment 2 bases; nucleotides outside the gene matches: 8. The CDR3 reads CASSSRGGGAYNEQFF. CDR3 DNA: TGTGCCAGCAGCTCTCGGGGGGGAGGGGCCTACAATGAGCAGTTCTTC.

The rearrangement links TRBV12-3 or TRBV12-4 to TRBJ1-2; D is ambiguous. The V end was cut by 3 bases, the J end by 1 base, with 9 bases between. There are 14 residues in the CDR3. The CDR3 is CASSLRRINYGYTF. CDR3 in DNA: TGTGCCAGCAGTTTGAGGCGGATTAACTATGGCTACACCTTC.

The rearrangement uses TRBV5-1 and TRBJ1-1; D remains ambiguous. Trimming took 4 bases from V and 6 from J, leaving 16 bases between them. CDR3 length: 14 residues. Germline V gives CDR1 SGHRS, CDR2 YFSETQ. The CDR3 bases are TGCGCCAGCAGCCTGGACTCGGTGGGGTCTGAAGCTTTCTTT. The encoded protein is CASSLDSVGSEAFF. The full variable domain, with the rest looked up from reference TRBV5-1 and TRBJ1-1, is KAGVTQTPRYLIKTRGQQVTLSCSPISGHRSVSWYQQTPGQGLQFLFEYFSETQRNKGNFPGRFSGRQFSNSRSEMNVSTLELGDSALYLCASSLDSVGSEAFFGQGTRLTVV.

The chain links TRBV7-2 to TRBJ2-3, with 7 bases that match TRBD2. Trimming cost V 1 base and J 8 bases; bases outside gene matches: 9. Germline V CDR1 and CDR2: SGHTA, FQGNSA. This CDR3 contains 15 residues. Written as DNA, the CDR3 is TGTGCCAGCAGCTTAGATTCAGGCGGGGGTATTACGCAGTATTTT. It translates to CASSLDSGGGITQYF. Complete variable domain (other parts from reference TRBV7-2 and TRBJ2-3): GAGVSQSPSNKVTEKGKDVELRCDPISGHTALYWYRQSLGQGLEFLIYFQGNSAPDKSGLPSDRFSAERTGGSVSTLTIQRTQQEDSAVYLCASSLDSGGGITQYFGPGTRLTVL.

This chain links TRBV20-1 with TRBJ2-1; a weak D match, TRBD2 (6 bases). V dropped 0 bases and J dropped 3 bases, with 15 bases sitting between them. This CDR3 region has 16 residues. Looked up from germline, CDR1 is DFQATT and CDR2 is SNEGSKA (reference sequence). The CDR3: CSARDRLGGDYNEQFF. CDR3 bases: TGCAGTGCTAGAGATCGGCTAGGAGGGGACTACAATGAGCAGTTCTTC.

This chain's CDR3 is CSAPGINQPQHF. DNA for the CDR3: TGCAGTGCGCCGGGGATCAATCAGCCCCAGCATTTT. The chain recombines TRBV20-1 with TRBJ1-5, with D unclear. Germline loops: CDR1 DFQATT, CDR2 SNEGSKA (reference sequence). Trimming cost V 6 bases and J 3 bases, with 9 bases left between them. This CDR3 contains 12 residues.

J is TRBJ2-5 and V is TRBV15, with TRBD1 as a possible D gene (6 bases). Germline V lookup: CDR1 LNHNV, CDR2 YYDKDF (reference sequence). The CDR3 loop spans 13 amino acids. V lost 3 bases and J 5 bases, leaving 10 bases between the germline ends. In nucleotides, the CDR3 is TGTGCCACCAGCAGTATTACAGGGGAGACCCAGTACTTC. It yields the protein CATSSITGETQYF.

The CDR3 spells CAWSVGQGYSYGYTF. In nucleotides, the CDR3 is TGTGCCTGGAGTGTAGGGCAGGGATATAGCTATGGCTACACCTTC. This sequence joins TRBV30 and TRBJ1-2, with D possibly TRBD1 on 5 matching bases. The germline V and J ends were trimmed by 0 bases and 4 bases, with 15 bases remaining between them. The CDR3 is 15 residues long. Germline V gene lookup returns CDR1 GTSNPN and CDR2 SVGIG (reference sequence). The complete variable domain, with remaining parts taken from reference TRBV30 and TRBJ1-2, reads SQTIHQWPATLVQPVGSPLSLECTVEGTSNPNLYWYRQAAGRGLQLLFYSVGIGQISSEVPQNLSASRPQDRQFILSSKKLLLSDSGFYLCAWSVGQGYSYGYTFGSGTRLTVV.

The V and J genes are TRBV14 and TRBJ2-7; the D gene could be TRBD1 or TRBD2 (5 bases each). This CDR3 spans 14 amino acids. Trimming left V 5 bases short and J 7 bases short, with 18 bases between. Germline V lookup: CDR1 SGHDN, CDR2 FVKESK. The CDR3 loop is CASSNLLMGEEQYF. As DNA, the CDR3 is TGTGCCAGCAGCAACTTATTGATGGGGGAAGAGCAGTACTTC.

The CDR3 reads CASSGRQVGEQYF. The CDR3 DNA reads TGTGCCAGCAGTGGAAGACAGGTCGGCGAGCAGTACTTC. The chain links TRBV2 to TRBJ2-7; TRBD1 might be the D (6 bases). The CDR3 totals 13 residues. Trimming removed 4 bases at V and 6 bases at J, with 13 bases between. Germline V gene lookup returns CDR1 SNHLY and CDR2 FYNNEI. Supplemented by reference TRBV2 and TRBJ2-7, the full variable domain reads EPEVTQTPSHQVTQMGQEVILRCVPISNHLYFYWYRQILGQKVEFLVSFYNNEISEKSEIFDDQFSVERPDGSNFTLKIRSTKLEDSAMYFCASSGRQVGEQYFGPGTRLTVT.

This rearrangement joins TRBV6-6 to TRBJ1-1; D perhaps matches TRBD1 (6 bases). The ends were cut back, 8 bases at V and 1 base at J, with 17 bases in the middle. The CDR3 extends over 15 amino acids. CDR1 and CDR2 (germline): MNHNY, SVGAGI (reference sequence). The CDR3 here is CASVVGWGPNTEAFF. CDR3 coding DNA: TGTGCCAGCGTAGTGGGTTGGGGGCCGAACACTGAAGCTTTCTTT.

The chain joins TRBV7-2 to TRBJ2-7; D is undetermined. Per the germline V gene, CDR1 is SGHTA and CDR2 is FQGNSA. Trimming shortened V by 2 bases and J by 3 bases, and 5 bases separated the two germline ends. The CDR3 has 12 residues. The CDR3 bases are TGTGCCAGCAGCTTAACGCTCTACGAGCAGTACTTC. Encoded protein: CASSLTLYEQYF.

The chain joins TRBV18 to TRBJ1-1, with 7 bases fitting TRBD1. The CDR3 runs to 14 residues. Trimming removed 4 bases from V and 4 bases from J; junction bases left unmatched: 6. Germline-derived CDR1 and CDR2 are KGHSH and LQKENI. The chain's CDR3 is CASSQQTGTTEAFF. As DNA, the CDR3 is TGTGCCAGCTCACAACAGACAGGGACCACTGAAGCTTTCTTT.

V is TRBV5-5 and J is TRBJ2-2; no clear D. This CDR3 is 16 amino acids long. The V end lost 1 base, the J end lost 0 bases, and 10 bases lay between the germline ends. CDR1 is SGHKS, CDR2 YYEKEE, per germline (reference sequence). The CDR3, as DNA: TGTGCCAGCAGCTTGACCCAGCCCGCGAACACCGGGGAGCTGTTTTTT. Encoded protein: CASSLTQPANTGELFF.

The chain recombines TRBV6-5 with TRBJ2-2; a weak D match, TRBD2 (6 bases). Trimming took 7 bases from V and 5 from J, leaving 14 bases between them. The germline gives CDR1 MNHEY, CDR2 SVGAGI. This CDR3 is built from 14 residues. This CDR3 is CASKPRRDTGELFF. The CDR3 nucleotides are TGTGCCAGCAAGCCGCGGAGGGATACCGGGGAGCTGTTTTTT.

This chain links TRBV6-5 with TRBJ2-1, with D unresolved. V lost 8 bases and J 4 bases, leaving 18 bases between the germline ends. The V gene's germline CDR1 is MNHEY and CDR2 SVGAGI. This CDR3 contains 15 residues. The CDR3 nucleotides are TGTGCCAGCTACACTCCTGGAGCCACGTACAATGAGCAGTTCTTC. Its translation is CASYTPGATYNEQFF.

The chain is built from TRBV2 and TRBJ2-2; a possible D gene is TRBD1 (5 bases). Trimming removed 8 bases at V and 2 bases at J, with 12 bases between. The CDR3 spans 14 residues. Germline V gene sequence: CDR1 SNHLY, CDR2 FYNNEI. As DNA, the CDR3 is TGTGCCAGCGCGACAGCTCTCAACACCGGGGAGCTGTTTTTT. Translating it yields CASATALNTGELFF. The variable domain in full, completed from reference TRBV2 and TRBJ2-2, reads EPEVTQTPSHQVTQMGQEVILRCVPISNHLYFYWYRQILGQKVEFLVSFYNNEISEKSEIFDDQFSVERPDGSNFTLKIRSTKLEDSAMYFCASATALNTGELFFGEGSRLTVL.

CDR3 in amino acids: CAISERILWGYTDTQYF. The CDR3 DNA reads as TGTGCCATCAGTGAGAGGATCCTTTGGGGTTACACAGATACGCAGTATTTT. This chain joins TRBV10-3 and TRBJ2-3; D gene unclear. The CDR3 is 17 amino acids. CDR1 is ENHRY, CDR2 SYGVKD, per germline. V was trimmed by 2 bases and J by 2 bases, leaving 17 bases between them.

The V and J genes are TRBV12-3 or TRBV12-4 and TRBJ2-3; D is uncertain. Trimming cost V 6 bases and J 3 bases, with 13 bases left between them. This CDR3 has 14 residues. CDR3 sequence (DNA): TGTGCCAGCAGACCCCCCGTCTCGACAGATACGCAGTATTTT. Amino acid sequence: CASRPPVSTDTQYF.

This chain links TRBV5-1 with TRBJ1-1, with 7 bases aligning to TRBD1. The germline CDR1 and CDR2 sequences are SGHRS and YFSETQ. Trimming cost V 3 bases and J 2 bases; bases outside gene matches: 4. The CDR3 is 14 residues long. In nucleotides, the CDR3 is TGCGCCAGCAGCTCCGACAGGGTTAACACTGAAGCTTTCTTT. It translates to CASSSDRVNTEAFF.

The chain combines TRBV7-9 with TRBJ2-3; 7 nucleotides align to TRBD2. Germline assignment: CDR1 SEHNR and CDR2 FQNEAQ (reference sequence). CDR3 length: 15 amino acids. V shed 3 bases and J 2 bases; nucleotides not matched to a gene: 5. The DNA for the CDR3 is TGTGCCAGCAGCTTCGGACGGGGGGACACAGATACGCAGTATTTT. It yields the protein CASSFGRGDTDTQYF.

The chain recombines TRBV3-1 with TRBJ1-6; no clear D. The CDR3 covers 15 residues. In germline, CDR1 is LGHDT, CDR2 YNNKEL (reference sequence). The ends were cut back, 1 base at V and 6 bases at J, with 10 bases in the middle. The CDR3 reads CASSQGSAGNSPLHF. The CDR3 DNA reads as TGTGCCAGCAGCCAAGGATCTGCGGGTAATTCACCCCTCCACTTT. The full variable domain, rest sourced from reference TRBV3-1 and TRBJ1-6, is DTAVSQTPKYLVTQMGNDKSIKCEQNLGHDTMYWYKQDSKKFLKIMFSYNNKELIINETVPNRFSPKSPDKAHLNLHINSLELGDSAVYFCASSQGSAGNSPLHFGNGTRLTVT.

The chain links TRBV29-1 to TRBJ2-3; D possibly corresponds to TRBD2 (6 bases). The germline V and J ends were trimmed by 6 bases and 0 bases, with 13 bases remaining between them. Germline CDR1 is SQVTM and CDR2 is ANQGSEA. CDR3 length: 14 residues. Written as DNA, the CDR3 is TGCAGCGTGGCAAGTGGGACTAGCACAGATACGCAGTATTTT. As protein: CSVASGTSTDTQYF.

In DNA form, the CDR3 reads TGTGCCAGCAGCTTCGTGACAGGGGGGGACACTGAAGCTTTCTTT. Translation gives CASSFVTGGDTEAFF. J is TRBJ1-1 and V is TRBV11-2, with 9 bases aligning to TRBD1. This CDR3 comprises 15 residues. Trimming removed 3 bases from V and 3 bases from J; junction bases left unmatched: 5. CDR1 and CDR2 (germline): SGHAT, FQNNGV.

This rearrangement joins TRBV30 to TRBJ2-2; 7 bases match TRBD2. The CDR3 runs 13 residues. After removal of 3 bases from V and 6 bases from J, the junction contained 4 bases not matched to a gene. CDR1 and CDR2 from the germline V gene are GTSNPN and SVGIG (reference sequence). In DNA form, the CDR3 reads TGTGCCTGGAGCACAGGACTAGCCGGGGAGCTGTTTTTT. Translation gives CAWSTGLAGELFF.

The rearrangement uses TRBV5-1 and TRBJ1-1, with no clear D. Germline CDR1 reads SGHRS; CDR2 reads YFSETQ. The V end was cut by 2 bases, the J end by 2 bases, with 10 bases between. The CDR3 is 14 amino acids. The CDR3 is CASSFAGRNTEAFF. The CDR3 region has the DNA TGCGCCAGCAGCTTCGCCGGGAGAAACACTGAAGCTTTCTTT. The variable domain in full, with the rest retrieved from reference TRBV5-1 and TRBJ1-1, is KAGVTQTPRYLIKTRGQQVTLSCSPISGHRSVSWYQQTPGQGLQFLFEYFSETQRNKGNFPGRFSGRQFSNSRSEMNVSTLELGDSALYLCASSFAGRNTEAFFGQGTRLTVV.